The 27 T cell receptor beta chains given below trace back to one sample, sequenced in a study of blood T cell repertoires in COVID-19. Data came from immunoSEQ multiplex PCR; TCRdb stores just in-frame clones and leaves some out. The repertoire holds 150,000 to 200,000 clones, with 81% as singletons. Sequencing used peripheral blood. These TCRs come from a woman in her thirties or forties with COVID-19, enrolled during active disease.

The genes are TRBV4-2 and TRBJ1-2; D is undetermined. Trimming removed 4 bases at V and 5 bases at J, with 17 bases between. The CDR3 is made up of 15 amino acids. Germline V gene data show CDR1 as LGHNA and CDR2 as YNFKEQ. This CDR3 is CASSLTPQSSYGYTF. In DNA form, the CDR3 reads TGTGCCAGCAGCCTTACACCCCAAAGTTCGTATGGCTACACCTTC.

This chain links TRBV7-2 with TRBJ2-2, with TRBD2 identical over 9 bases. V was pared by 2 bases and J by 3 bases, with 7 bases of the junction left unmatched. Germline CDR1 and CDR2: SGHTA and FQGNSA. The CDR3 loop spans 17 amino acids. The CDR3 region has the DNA TGTGCCAGCAGCTTATACACTCTAGCGGGACACACCGGGGAGCTGTTTTTT. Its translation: CASSLYTLAGHTGELFF. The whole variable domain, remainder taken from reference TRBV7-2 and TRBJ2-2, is GAGVSQSPSNKVTEKGKDVELRCDPISGHTALYWYRQSLGQGLEFLIYFQGNSAPDKSGLPSDRFSAERTGGSVSTLTIQRTQQEDSAVYLCASSLYTLAGHTGELFFGEGSRLTVL.

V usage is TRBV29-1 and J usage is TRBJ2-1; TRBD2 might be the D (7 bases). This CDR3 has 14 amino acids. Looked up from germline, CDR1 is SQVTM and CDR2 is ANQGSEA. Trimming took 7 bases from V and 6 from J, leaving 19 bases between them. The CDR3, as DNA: TGCAGCGCACCAATGGGGGGGGCGGGCAATGAGCAGTTCTTC. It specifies CSAPMGGAGNEQFF.

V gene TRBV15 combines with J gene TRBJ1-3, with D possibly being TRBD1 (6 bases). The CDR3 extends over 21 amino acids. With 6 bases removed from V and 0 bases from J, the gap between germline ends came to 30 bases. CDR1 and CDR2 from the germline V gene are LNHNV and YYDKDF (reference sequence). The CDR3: CATSYGGIGQTSQSSGNTIYF. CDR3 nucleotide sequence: TGTGCCACCAGTTATGGAGGTATTGGACAGACCAGTCAAAGCTCTGGAAACACCATATATTTT.

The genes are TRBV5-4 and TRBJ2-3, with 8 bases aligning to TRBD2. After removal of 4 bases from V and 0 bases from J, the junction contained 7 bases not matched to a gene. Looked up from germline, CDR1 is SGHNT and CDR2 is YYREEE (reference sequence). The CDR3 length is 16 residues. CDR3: CASSPQTSASTDTQYF. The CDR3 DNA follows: TGTGCCAGCAGCCCACAGACTAGCGCGAGCACAGATACGCAGTATTTT.

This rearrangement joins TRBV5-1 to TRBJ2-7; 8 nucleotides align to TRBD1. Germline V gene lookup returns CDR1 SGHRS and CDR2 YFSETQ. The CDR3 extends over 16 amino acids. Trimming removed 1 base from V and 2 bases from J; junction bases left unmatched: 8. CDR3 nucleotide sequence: TGCGCCAGCAGCTTGTCGGACCCGACAGGGGCCTACGAGCAGTACTTC. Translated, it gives CASSLSDPTGAYEQYF.

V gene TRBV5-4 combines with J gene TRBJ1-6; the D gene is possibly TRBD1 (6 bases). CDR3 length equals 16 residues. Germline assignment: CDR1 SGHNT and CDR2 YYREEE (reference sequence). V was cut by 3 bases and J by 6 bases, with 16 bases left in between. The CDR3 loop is CASSSTHRAFNSPLHF. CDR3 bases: TGTGCCAGCAGCTCGACCCACAGGGCCTTTAATTCACCCCTCCACTTT. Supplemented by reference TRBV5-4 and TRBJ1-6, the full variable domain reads ETGVTQSPTHLIKTRGQQVTLRCSSQSGHNTVSWYQQALGQGPQFIFQYYREEENGRGNFPPRFSGLQFPNYSSELNVNALELDDSALYLCASSSTHRAFNSPLHFGNGTRLTVT.

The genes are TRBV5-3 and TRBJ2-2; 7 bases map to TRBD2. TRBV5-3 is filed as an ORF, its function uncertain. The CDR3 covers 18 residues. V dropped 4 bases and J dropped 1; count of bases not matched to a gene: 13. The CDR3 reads CARSPRRPGTKNTGELFF. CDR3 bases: TGTGCCAGAAGCCCCCGCCGTCCGGGGACTAAGAACACCGGGGAGCTGTTTTTT.

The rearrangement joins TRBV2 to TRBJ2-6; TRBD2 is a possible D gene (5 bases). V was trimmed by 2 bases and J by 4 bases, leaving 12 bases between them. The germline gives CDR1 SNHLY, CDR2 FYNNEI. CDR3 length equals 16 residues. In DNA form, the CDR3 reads TGTGCCAGCAGTGAAACAGCCCGGGGAGGGGCCAACGTCCTGACTTTC. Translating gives CASSETARGGANVLTF.

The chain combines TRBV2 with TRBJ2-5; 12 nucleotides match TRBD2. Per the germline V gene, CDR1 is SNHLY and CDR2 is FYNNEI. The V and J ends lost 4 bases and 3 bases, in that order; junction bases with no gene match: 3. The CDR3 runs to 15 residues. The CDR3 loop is CASSGRLAGEETQYF. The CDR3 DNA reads TGTGCCAGCAGTGGTAGACTAGCGGGAGAAGAGACCCAGTACTTC.

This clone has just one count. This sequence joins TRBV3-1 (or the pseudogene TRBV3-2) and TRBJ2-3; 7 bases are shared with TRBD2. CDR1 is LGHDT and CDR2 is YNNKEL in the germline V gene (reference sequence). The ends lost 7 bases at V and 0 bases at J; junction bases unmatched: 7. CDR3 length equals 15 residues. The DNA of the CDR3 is TGTGCCAGCAAGGCGAGCGGGACCAGCACAGATACGCAGTATTTT. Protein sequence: CASKASGTSTDTQYF.

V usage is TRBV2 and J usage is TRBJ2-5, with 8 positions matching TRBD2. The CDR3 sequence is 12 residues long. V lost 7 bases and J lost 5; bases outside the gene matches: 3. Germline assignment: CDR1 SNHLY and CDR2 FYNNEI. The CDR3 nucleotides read TGTGCCAGCAAGAAGCGGGGGGAGACCCAGTACTTC. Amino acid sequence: CASKKRGETQYF.

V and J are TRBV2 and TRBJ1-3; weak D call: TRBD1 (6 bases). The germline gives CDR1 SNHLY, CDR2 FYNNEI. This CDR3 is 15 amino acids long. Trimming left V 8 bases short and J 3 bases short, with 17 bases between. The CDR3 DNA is TGTGCCAGCGTCGGTCGGGGGGGCTTTGGAAACACCATATATTTT. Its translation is CASVGRGGFGNTIYF.

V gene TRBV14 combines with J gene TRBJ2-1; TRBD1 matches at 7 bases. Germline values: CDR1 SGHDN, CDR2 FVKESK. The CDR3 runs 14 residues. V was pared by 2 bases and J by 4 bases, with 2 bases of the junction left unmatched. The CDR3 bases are TGTGCCAGCAGCCAATGGGACAGTTACAATGAGCAGTTCTTC. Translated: CASSQWDSYNEQFF.

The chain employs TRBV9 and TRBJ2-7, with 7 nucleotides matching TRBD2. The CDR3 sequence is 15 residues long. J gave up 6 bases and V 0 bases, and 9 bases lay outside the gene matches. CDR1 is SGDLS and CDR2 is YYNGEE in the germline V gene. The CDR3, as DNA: TGTGCCAGCAGCGTAGGGGGGACTACCCCCGCCGAGCAGTACTTC. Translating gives CASSVGGTTPAEQYF.

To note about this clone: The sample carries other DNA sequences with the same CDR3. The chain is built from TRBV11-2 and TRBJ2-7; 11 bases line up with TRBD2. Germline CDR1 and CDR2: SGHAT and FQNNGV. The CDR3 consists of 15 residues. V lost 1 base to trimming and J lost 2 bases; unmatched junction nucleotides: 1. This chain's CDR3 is CASSLGSGRAYEQYF. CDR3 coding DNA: TGTGCCAGCAGCTTAGGTAGCGGGAGGGCCTACGAGCAGTACTTC.

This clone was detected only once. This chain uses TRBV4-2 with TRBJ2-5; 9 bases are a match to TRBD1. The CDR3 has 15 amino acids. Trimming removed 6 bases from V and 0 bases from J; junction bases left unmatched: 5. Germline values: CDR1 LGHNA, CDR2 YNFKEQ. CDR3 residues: CASRQGAPYQETQYF. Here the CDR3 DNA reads TGTGCCAGCAGACAGGGGGCCCCGTACCAAGAGACCCAGTACTTC.

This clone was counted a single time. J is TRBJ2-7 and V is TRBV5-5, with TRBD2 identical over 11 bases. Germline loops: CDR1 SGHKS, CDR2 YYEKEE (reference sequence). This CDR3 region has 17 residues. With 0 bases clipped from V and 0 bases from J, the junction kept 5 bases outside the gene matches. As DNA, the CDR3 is TGTGCCAGCAGCTTGGTTCCAGGGACTAGCGGCTCCTACGAGCAGTACTTC. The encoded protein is CASSLVPGTSGSYEQYF.

The CDR3 region is CASSLGFGYEQYV. CDR3 sequence (DNA): TGTGCCAGCAGCTTGGGTTTCGGGTACGAGCAGTACGTC. The chain recombines TRBV11-2 with TRBJ2-7; D remains unclear. Germline CDR1 reads SGHAT; CDR2 reads FQNNGV. The CDR3 contains 13 residues. Between the trimmed V and J ends, which lost 3 bases and 4 bases, there was a span of 10 bases.

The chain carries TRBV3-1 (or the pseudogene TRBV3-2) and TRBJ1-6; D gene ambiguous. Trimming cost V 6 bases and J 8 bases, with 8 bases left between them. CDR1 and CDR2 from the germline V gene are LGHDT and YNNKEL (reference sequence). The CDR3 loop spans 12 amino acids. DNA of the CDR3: TGTGCCAGCAGGGGCGTTTATTCACCCCTCCACTTT. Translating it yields CASRGVYSPLHF.

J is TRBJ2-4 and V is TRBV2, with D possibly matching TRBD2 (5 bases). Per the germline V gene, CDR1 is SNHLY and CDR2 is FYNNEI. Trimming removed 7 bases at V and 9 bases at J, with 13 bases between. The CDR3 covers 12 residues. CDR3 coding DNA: TGTGCCAGCATTCACGGAGGAGGCATTCAGTACTTC. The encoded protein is CASIHGGGIQYF.

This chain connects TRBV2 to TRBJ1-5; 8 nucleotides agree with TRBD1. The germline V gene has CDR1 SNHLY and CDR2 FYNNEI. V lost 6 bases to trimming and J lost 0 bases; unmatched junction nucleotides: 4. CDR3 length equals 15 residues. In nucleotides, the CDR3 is TGTGCCAGCAGGTTACAGGGGGGTAGCAATCAGCCCCAGCATTTT. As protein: CASRLQGGSNQPQHF.

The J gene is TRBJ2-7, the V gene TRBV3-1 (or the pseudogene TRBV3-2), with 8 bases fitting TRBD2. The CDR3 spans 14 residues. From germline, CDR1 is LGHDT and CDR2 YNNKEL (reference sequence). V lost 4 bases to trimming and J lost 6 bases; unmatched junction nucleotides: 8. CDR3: CASSPGLGIREQYV. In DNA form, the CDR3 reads TGTGCCAGCAGCCCGGGACTAGGTATTCGCGAGCAGTACGTC.

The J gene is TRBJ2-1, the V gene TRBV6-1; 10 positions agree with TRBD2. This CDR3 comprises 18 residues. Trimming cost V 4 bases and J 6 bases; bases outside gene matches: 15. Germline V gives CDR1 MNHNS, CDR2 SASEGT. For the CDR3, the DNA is TGTGCCAGCAGTGTTTGGCTAGCGGGAGACTCATTTGGCAATGAGCAGTTCTTC. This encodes CASSVWLAGDSFGNEQFF.

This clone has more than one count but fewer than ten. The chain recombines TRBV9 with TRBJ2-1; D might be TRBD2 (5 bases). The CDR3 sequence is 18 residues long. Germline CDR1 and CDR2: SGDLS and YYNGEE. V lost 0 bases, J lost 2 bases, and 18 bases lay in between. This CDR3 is CASSVVDLKAATYNEQFF. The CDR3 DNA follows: TGTGCCAGCAGCGTAGTTGACCTTAAAGCGGCCACCTACAATGAGCAGTTCTTC.

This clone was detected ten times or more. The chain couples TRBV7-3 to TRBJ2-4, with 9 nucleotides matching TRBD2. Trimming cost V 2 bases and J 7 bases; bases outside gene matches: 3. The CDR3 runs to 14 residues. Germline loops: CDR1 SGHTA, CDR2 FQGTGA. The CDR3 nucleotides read TGTGCCAGCAGCTTAGTGGCGGGAGGGAACATTCAGTACTTC. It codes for CASSLVAGGNIQYF.

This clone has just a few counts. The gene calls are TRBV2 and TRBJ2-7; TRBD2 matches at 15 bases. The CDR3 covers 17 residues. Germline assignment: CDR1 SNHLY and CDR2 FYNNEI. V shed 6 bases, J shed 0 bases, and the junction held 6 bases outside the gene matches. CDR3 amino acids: CASSEGLAGGSSYEQYF. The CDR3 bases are TGTGCCAGCAGCGAGGGACTAGCGGGGGGAAGCTCCTACGAGCAGTACTTC.